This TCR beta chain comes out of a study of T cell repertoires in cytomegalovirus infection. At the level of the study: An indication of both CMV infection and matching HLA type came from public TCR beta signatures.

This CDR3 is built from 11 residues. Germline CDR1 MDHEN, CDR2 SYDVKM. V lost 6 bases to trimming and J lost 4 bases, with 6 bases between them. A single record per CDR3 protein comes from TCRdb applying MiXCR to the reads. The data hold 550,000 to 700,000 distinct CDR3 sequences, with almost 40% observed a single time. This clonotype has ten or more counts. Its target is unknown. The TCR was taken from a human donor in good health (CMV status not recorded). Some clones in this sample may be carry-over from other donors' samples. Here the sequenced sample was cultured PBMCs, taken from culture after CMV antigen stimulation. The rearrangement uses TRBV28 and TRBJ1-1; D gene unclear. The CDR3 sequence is CASSSRTEAFF. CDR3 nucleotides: TGTGCCAGCAGCTCACGCACTGAAGCTTTCTTT.